These T cell receptor beta chains were read from a single sample in a study of immune evolution from preneoplasia to lung adenocarcinoma. Assay: immunoSEQ multiplex PCR; the TCRdb copy retains only in-frame clones and omits some. Of about 26,000 clones listed, approximately 74% were seen once; the top ten hold about 5.8%. The sample comprised FFPE invasive lung adenocarcinoma tissue. These receptors all stem from a person in their sixties with invasive lung adenocarcinoma. Some clones in this sample may be carry-over from other donors' samples. The CDR3 runs from the conserved cysteine through the conserved F or W. The order of the fields is J gene, V gene, D gene, clone size, CDR3 DNA, CDR3 protein. The D gene is left open where the match is weak. Where a row states a size, it is once, few, many or the class of an expanded clone; other rows omit it.

>TRBJ2-1|TRBV7-6|NA|NA
TGTGCCAGCAGCCCTCCGGACACGAACCCGACGGTAGAGCAGTTCTTC
CASSPPDTNPTVEQFF
>TRBJ2-6|TRBV27|NA|NA
TGTGCCAGCAGTTCGGGGCGGGCCGGGGCCAACGTCCTGACTTTC
CASSSGRAGANVLTF
>TRBJ2-7|TRBV2|NA|few
TGTGCCACCCAGAAGAGACTAGGGGGAGAGCAGTACTTC
CATQKRLGGEQYF
>TRBJ2-3|TRBV9|NA|NA
TGTGCCAGCAGCGTATTCTGGGGGCAGACAGATACGCAGTATTTT
CASSVFWGQTDTQYF
>TRBJ2-5|TRBV11-2|TRBD2|few
TGTGCCAGCAGCTTAACTAGCGGGAGTGAGACCCAGTACTTC
CASSLTSGSETQYF
>TRBJ2-3|TRBV30|NA|NA
TGTGCCTGGACCCTTGGGGGACCGGCAGATACGCAGTATTTT
CAWTLGGPADTQYF
>TRBJ1-2|TRBV28|NA|few
TGTGCCAGCACCGGTCCCACATTCTATGGCTACACCTTC
CASTGPTFYGYTF
>TRBJ2-2|TRBV28|NA|NA
TGTGCCAGCAGTTTATCTATTCATAGGGACTCTAACACCGGGGAGCTGTTTTTT
CASSLSIHRDSNTGELFF
>TRBJ2-2|TRBV11-2|TRBD1|NA
TGTGCCAGCAGCTTTGTGACAGGGTCGAACACCGGGGAGCTGTTTTTT
CASSFVTGSNTGELFF
>TRBJ1-2|TRBV4-1|NA|NA
TGCGCCAGCTATCAGGGCTCCTATGGCTACACCTTC
CASYQGSYGYTF
>TRBJ2-4|TRBV19|NA|NA
TGTGCCAGTAGTAGCTGGACAATTCAGTACTTC
CASSSWTIQYF
>TRBJ2-6|TRBV27|NA|NA
TGTGCCAGCAGTTTAAAGTCCCGTTCCGGGGCCAACGTCCTGACTTTC
CASSLKSRSGANVLTF
>TRBJ1-5|TRBV7-2|NA|once
TGTGCCAGCAGCTCCCAGGTTCATCAGCCCCAGCATTTT
CASSSQVHQPQHF
>TRBJ2-3|TRBV5-1|NA|NA
TGCGCCAGCAGGCTCGCCGGCACAGATACGCAGTATTTT
CASRLAGTDTQYF
>TRBJ2-5|TRBV19|NA|once
TGTGCCAGTAGTGGGCAGGGAGGTCAAGAGACCCAGTACTTC
CASSGQGGQETQYF
>TRBJ2-7|TRBV7-9|NA|once
TGTGCCAGCAGCCTCAGGGGAGGAGCCTACGAGCAGTACTTC
CASSLRGGAYEQYF
>TRBJ2-6|TRBV18|NA|few
TGTGCCAGCTCAGTGACAGCCTCTGGGGCCAACGTCCTGACTTTC
CASSVTASGANVLTF
>TRBJ1-4|TRBV9|NA|few
TGTGCCAGCAGCCAAGGGACGGGGGAAAAACTGTTTTTT
CASSQGTGEKLFF
>TRBJ2-1|TRBV6-5|TRBD2|NA
TGTGCCAGCAGTTATTGGCTAGCGGGACACAATGAGCAGTTCTTC
CASSYWLAGHNEQFF
>TRBJ2-3|TRBV7-3|NA|few
TGTGCCAGCAGCTTATATTGGGCGCCTACTAGCACAGATACGCAGTATTTT
CASSLYWAPTSTDTQYF
>TRBJ2-5|TRBV18|NA|NA
TGTGCCAGCTCACCACCTTCAGCGGGAGAGACCCAGTACTTC
CASSPPSAGETQYF
>TRBJ2-5|TRBV5-5|NA|NA
TGTGCCAGCAGCTTGGGGCCCGTAGAGACCCAGTACTTC
CASSLGPVETQYF
>TRBJ2-3|TRBV5-1|TRBD1|NA
TGCGCCAGCAGCTTGGAGACAGGGGGACTTACGCAGTATTTT
CASSLETGGLTQYF
>TRBJ2-2|TRBV6-4|NA|NA
TGTGCCAGCAGTGACTCAGTCGACACCGGGGAGCTGTTTTTT
CASSDSVDTGELFF
>TRBJ2-3|TRBV5-6|TRBD1|NA
TGTGCCAGCAGCCGACCAACAGGGGGAGGCACAGATACGCAGTATTTT
CASSRPTGGGTDTQYF
>TRBJ1-1|TRBV18|NA|NA
TGTGCCAGCTCACTTTCAATTATGAACACTGAAGCTTTCTTT
CASSLSIMNTEAFF
>TRBJ2-7|TRBV28|TRBD1|NA
TGTGCCAGCAGGGGGACAGGGGGCAGGTCCTACGAGCAGTACTTC
CASRGTGGRSYEQYF
>TRBJ2-2|TRBV28|NA|NA
TGTGCCAGCACCGTCAGAGCCAACACCGGGGAGCTGTTTTTT
CASTVRANTGELFF
>TRBJ2-7|TRBV27|TRBD1|NA
TGTGCCAGCAGTGCTCTGGGGACAGGTCGCGACGAGCAGTACTTC
CASSALGTGRDEQYF
>TRBJ2-7|TRBV11-2|TRBD1|few
TGTGCCAGCAGCTTAGACGTCGGACAGGGTAAAGAGCAGTACTTC
CASSLDVGQGKEQYF
>TRBJ2-3|TRBV28|NA|NA
TGTGCCAGCAGCGAAGGGTCCCGCACCCATTTT
CASSEGSRTHF
>TRBJ2-4|TRBV29-1|NA|medium-sized
TGCAGCGTTGAAGGTCTGGGGAACATTCAGTACTTC
CSVEGLGNIQYF
>TRBJ2-5|TRBV18|NA|few
TGTGCCAGCTCACCGTCCTGGACGGAAGAGACCCAGTACTTC
CASSPSWTEETQYF
>TRBJ1-5|TRBV5-1|TRBD1|NA
TGCGCCAGCAGCTCGGGACAGGGTGAGCAGCCCCAGCATTTT
CASSSGQGEQPQHF
>TRBJ2-4|TRBV27|NA|few
TGTGCCAGCAGACGGACAGGAGGAGGGATTCAGTACTTC
CASRRTGGGIQYF
>TRBJ1-5|TRBV5-1|TRBD1|NA
TGCGCCAGCAGCGAACAGGGGTCTGAGGGTCAGCCCCAGCATTTT
CASSEQGSEGQPQHF
>TRBJ2-1|TRBV1|NA|once
TGCACCAGCAGCCAAAGCGGGAGGGCCTACAATGAGCAGTTCTTC
CTSSQSGRAYNEQFF
>TRBJ2-7|TRBV7-8|NA|NA
TGTGCCAGCAGCATTAGCAGGGGTGGAAGCTACGAGCAGTACTTC
CASSISRGGSYEQYF
>TRBJ2-3|TRBV7-3|NA|NA
TGTGCCAGCAGCTTAACAGGGGGGGACCGGGACTGGACCGGAATAAATACGCAGTATTTT
CASSLTGGDRDWTGINTQYF
>TRBJ2-7|TRBV7-2|NA|NA
TGTGCCAGCAGCTTAGGGGGGAGACTTTACGAGCAGTACTTC
CASSLGGRLYEQYF
>TRBJ2-7|TRBV28|TRBD1|NA
TGTGCCAGCAGTTCACCGTGGGGGACAGGGGGCGCCGAGCAGTACTTC
CASSSPWGTGGAEQYF
>TRBJ1-1|TRBV29-1|NA|NA
TGCAGCGTTGTAGGGGAGAGCACTGAAGCTTTCTTT
CSVVGESTEAFF
>TRBJ1-2|TRBV30|TRBD1|NA
TGTGCCTGGAGCCCAGGGGCCGGGACAGCTGGCTACACCTTC
CAWSPGAGTAGYTF
>TRBJ2-7|TRBV10-1|NA|NA
TGCGCCAGCAGTGAGTACAAACGCGAGCAGTACTTC
CASSEYKREQYF
>TRBJ2-3|TRBV27|TRBD2|NA
TGTGCCAGCAGTCTAAGGCCCCCCTCATCCGGGACTAGCGGTACCTCTAGCACAGATACGCAGTATTTT
CASSLRPPSSGTSGTSSTDTQYF
>TRBJ1-2|TRBV9|NA|NA
TGTGCCAGCAGCCCCGATCCCAGTTCCCCCGGGGGCTACACCTTC
CASSPDPSSPGGYTF
>TRBJ1-2|TRBV4-1|NA|NA
TGCGCCAGCAGCCTCGGACAGAACTATGGCTACACCTTC
CASSLGQNYGYTF
>TRBJ1-3|TRBV28|NA|NA
TGTGCCAGCAGAGACACGCGGGGTGGAAACACCATATATTTT
CASRDTRGGNTIYF
>TRBJ2-3|TRBV11-3|NA|medium-sized
TGTGCCAGCAGCTTCGGTGCACTAGGTACGCAGTATTTT
CASSFGALGTQYF
>TRBJ2-7|TRBV5-1|TRBD2|NA
TGCGCCAGCAGCTTTCTAGCGGGAGGAGGCGAGCAGTACTTC
CASSFLAGGGEQYF
>TRBJ1-2|TRBV23-1|TRBD1|NA
TGCGCCAGCAGTCAGAAAAGGACAGGGCCTAACTATGGCTACACCTTC
CASSQKRTGPNYGYTF
>TRBJ1-4|TRBV19|NA|once
TGTGCCAGTAGTATCTATAAGGGTGCAACTAATGAAAAACTGTTTTTT
CASSIYKGATNEKLFF
>TRBJ2-1|TRBV7-8|NA|NA
TGCGCCAGCAGCCAAGGAGCCAGGGAGCAGTTCTTC
CASSQGAREQFF
>TRBJ2-2|TRBV18|NA|NA
TGTGCCAGCTCACCGAGGAGTAGGAACACCGGGGAGCTGTTTTTT
CASSPRSRNTGELFF
>TRBJ1-1|TRBV5-8|NA|NA
TGTGCCAGCAGCTTGTACGAGGCCGAAGCTTTCTTT
CASSLYEAEAFF
>TRBJ2-7|TRBV9|NA|NA
TGTGCCAGCAGCGCTTTTTCCGGGATCCCCGGAGGCGAGCAGTACTTC
CASSAFSGIPGGEQYF
>TRBJ2-1|TRBV2|NA|NA
TGTGCCAGCAGGGAGACAGAGAGCTCCTACAATGAGCAGTTCTTC
CASRETESSYNEQFF